This entry lists 20 T cell receptor beta chains sequenced from one sample in a study of shared clonotypes between healthy human individuals. Profiled with immunoSEQ multiplex PCR; TCRdb holds only in-frame clones, not every one. This sample yields around 2.5 million clones, of which over 85% are seen a single time; around 0.4% belongs to the top ten. Sequencing used naive CD4+ T cells from PBMCs. Subset denoted: CD45RA+ positively selected. The receptors originated from a man younger than 35 in good health. Some clones in this sample may be carry-over from other donors' samples.

The rearrangement joins TRBV7-2 to TRBJ2-6; D gene ambiguous. The CDR3 length is 16 residues. Trimming shortened V by 0 bases and J by 1 base, and 7 bases separated the two germline ends. The germline V gene has CDR1 SGHTA and CDR2 FQGNSA. CDR3 in amino acids: CASSLAFGSGANVLTF. CDR3 DNA sequence: TGTGCCAGCAGCTTAGCCTTCGGGTCTGGGGCCAACGTCCTGACTTTC. Drawing the rest from reference TRBV7-2 and TRBJ2-6, the complete variable domain is GAGVSQSPSNKVTEKGKDVELRCDPISGHTALYWYRQSLGQGLEFLIYFQGNSAPDKSGLPSDRFSAERTGGSVSTLTIQRTQQEDSAVYLCASSLAFGSGANVLTFGAGSRLTVL.

This clone came up once. V is TRBV11-2 and J is TRBJ2-3, with D perhaps TRBD2 (5 bases). The CDR3 consists of 15 residues. Germline loops: CDR1 SGHAT, CDR2 FQNNGV. Trimming took 6 bases from V and 1 from J, leaving 14 bases between them. CDR3 loop: CASSPGRAGTDTQYF. The CDR3 nucleotides are TGTGCCAGCAGTCCTGGGCGGGCCGGCACAGATACGCAGTATTTT.

The chain is built from TRBV19 and TRBJ1-2; tentative D call: TRBD1 (6 bases). The CDR3 contains 14 residues. Trimming took 6 bases from V and 6 from J, leaving 17 bases between them. CDR1 LNHDA and CDR2 SQIVND come from the germline V gene (reference sequence). CDR3 nucleotide sequence: TGTGCCAGTAGGTCTCAGGGGAAGATCAATGGCTACACCTTC. This gives the protein CASRSQGKINGYTF.

For the CDR3, the DNA is TGTGCCAGCAGTGAAGAACCGAGACTAGCGGCCTACAATGAGCAGTTCTTC. It specifies CASSEEPRLAAYNEQFF. The gene calls are TRBV6-1 and TRBJ2-1; 9 bases line up with TRBD2. The CDR3 contains 17 residues. Germline CDR1 reads MNHNS; CDR2 reads SASEGT. J gave up 2 bases and V 1 base, and 6 bases lay outside the gene matches.

J is TRBJ2-5 and V is TRBV27; no clear D. Trimming removed 5 bases from V and 5 bases from J, with 9 bases in between. Germline V gene sequence: CDR1 MNHEY, CDR2 SMNVEV (reference sequence). This CDR3 comprises 12 residues. CDR3 DNA: TGTGCCAGCAGTATGGGTGGGGAGACCCAGTACTTC. It yields the protein CASSMGGETQYF.

CDR3 sequence (DNA): TGTGCCATCAGGCGGAGGGCCTATCAGCCCCAGCATTTT. Its protein is CAIRRRAYQPQHF. The V gene is TRBV10-3, the J gene TRBJ1-5; D gene uncertain. Trimming removed 6 bases at V and 5 bases at J, with 11 bases between. Germline V CDR1 and CDR2: ENHRY, SYGVKD. This CDR3 spans 13 amino acids.

A single count supports this clone. V is TRBV5-6 and J is TRBJ2-2, with TRBD1 matching 7 bases. Germline loops: CDR1 SGHDT, CDR2 YYEEEE. The V segment lost 4 bases and the J segment 8 bases; nucleotides outside the gene matches: 11. The CDR3 covers 15 residues. CDR3 bases: TGTGCCAGCAGCCAGGGGAAGGGGGCGCAGGGGGAGCTGTTTTTT. This translates into CASSQGKGAQGELFF.

The rearrangement joins TRBV10-3 to TRBJ1-2, with TRBD1 identical over 10 bases. V trimming: 7 bases; J trimming: 6 bases; junction bases outside the gene matches: 5. The germline V gene has CDR1 ENHRY and CDR2 SYGVKD. CDR3 length: 13 residues. CDR3 residues: CAINSGTGDGYTF. The CDR3 nucleotides are TGTGCCATCAATTCCGGGACAGGGGATGGCTACACCTTC.

This rearrangement joins TRBV9 to TRBJ2-2, with a possible D match to TRBD2 (5 bases). Trimming cost V 0 bases and J 6 bases, with 18 bases left between them. CDR1 is SGDLS, CDR2 YYNGEE, per germline. The CDR3 length is 17 residues. CDR3 DNA sequence: TGTGCCAGCAGCGTAGCTACTAGACTTGGCTCGGCCGGGGAGCTGTTTTTT. Translation gives CASSVATRLGSAGELFF.

This clone came up once. This chain connects TRBV6-5 to TRBJ2-1, with D unresolved. Trimming left V 7 bases short and J 10 bases short, with 20 bases between. This CDR3 is 14 amino acids long. Germline V gives CDR1 MNHEY, CDR2 SVGAGI. For the CDR3, the DNA is TGTGCCAGCACCGCCTGGGAACCACGAGGAGAGCAGTTCTTC. Amino acids: CASTAWEPRGEQFF.

The chain carries TRBV6-6 and TRBJ2-2; D is unclear. With 5 bases removed from V and 5 bases from J, the gap between germline ends came to 12 bases. This CDR3 has 14 residues. Germline CDR1 MNHNY, CDR2 SVGAGI (reference sequence). The DNA of the CDR3 is TGTGCCAGCAGTCCACGGGTAGTAACCGGGGAGCTGTTTTTT. Translated, it gives CASSPRVVTGELFF.

The chain uses TRBV11-2 and TRBJ2-7; 8 bases align to TRBD1. The CDR3 runs to 15 residues. The germline V gene has CDR1 SGHAT and CDR2 FQNNGV. After removal of 0 bases from V and 5 bases from J, the junction contained 6 bases not matched to a gene. DNA for the CDR3: TGTGCCAGCAGCTTAGATGCAGGGGGCCACGACGAGCAGTACTTC. It codes for CASSLDAGGHDEQYF.

Remarks on this clone: Other nucleotide sequences in the sample specify the same CDR3. The chain employs TRBV7-2 and TRBJ2-5; a possible D gene is TRBD1 (5 bases). The germline CDR1 and CDR2 sequences are SGHTA and FQGNSA. The V and J ends lost 0 bases and 5 bases respectively, with 7 bases between them. The CDR3 totals 13 residues. CDR3 in amino acids: CASSLARGETQYF. CDR3 nucleotide sequence: TGTGCCAGCAGCTTAGCTAGGGGCGAGACCCAGTACTTC.

The CDR3 nucleotides are TGTGCCAGCAGCCGGGGGGAATCACCCCTCCACTTT. It codes for CASSRGESPLHF. The J gene is TRBJ1-6, the V gene TRBV2, with D possibly being TRBD1 (5 bases). The CDR3 spans 12 residues. Germline V CDR1 and CDR2: SNHLY, FYNNEI. V was pared by 6 bases and J by 10 bases, with 10 bases between.

The CDR3 nucleotides are TGTGCCAGCTGGAGGGCAGTCGGCACTGAAGCTTTCTTT. This sequence encodes CASWRAVGTEAFF. The chain recombines TRBV7-9 with TRBJ1-1; D call uncertain. Germline-derived CDR1 and CDR2 are SEHNR and FQNEAQ (reference sequence). This CDR3 is 13 amino acids long. V was pared by 8 bases and J by 4 bases, with 14 bases between.

This chain joins TRBV4-3 and TRBJ2-3, with TRBD2 identical over 10 bases. The germline V gene has CDR1 LGHNA and CDR2 YSLEER. Trimming cost V 0 bases and J 5 bases; bases outside gene matches: 5. The CDR3 loop spans 16 amino acids. The CDR3 region is CASSQDGLAGGDTQYF. The CDR3 nucleotides are TGCGCCAGCAGCCAAGATGGGTTAGCGGGAGGAGATACGCAGTATTTT.

The genes are TRBV4-1 and TRBJ2-7; D is perhaps TRBD2 (6 bases). The CDR3 spans 15 residues. Per germline, CDR1 MGHRA and CDR2 YSYEKL. Trimming cost V 1 base and J 4 bases, with 14 bases left between them. CDR3 region: CASSQVRLGWYEQYF. The CDR3 nucleotides are TGCGCCAGCAGCCAAGTAAGACTAGGCTGGTACGAGCAGTACTTC.

The chain links TRBV21-1 to TRBJ1-4; TRBD1 is taken as the D call from the table, unchecked against the DNA. TRBV21-1 is described as a pseudogene. CDR3 length: 16 amino acids. CDR3 nucleotides: TGTGCCAGCAGCAAAGTGGAGTCCAGGGGTGAAGAAAAACTGTTTTTT. Encoded protein: CASSKVESRGEEKLFF.

The chain uses TRBV5-4 and TRBJ2-4, with TRBD2 as a possible D gene (6 bases). CDR1 and CDR2 from the germline V gene are SGHNT and YYREEE (reference sequence). The CDR3 length is 13 residues. V dropped 4 bases and J dropped 7 bases, with 12 bases sitting between them. CDR3 DNA sequence: TGTGCCAGCAGCGGGGACGGGGGTAACATTCAGTACTTC. This translates into CASSGDGGNIQYF.

The sample holds one count of this clone. The identical CDR3 is also encoded by other nucleotide sequences in the sample. The CDR3 is CASSVLAGVGNEQFF. As DNA, the CDR3 is TGTGCCAGCAGCGTTCTAGCGGGAGTGGGGAATGAGCAGTTCTTC. The V and J genes are TRBV9 and TRBJ2-1; 10 bases match TRBD2. The CDR3 is 15 amino acids. V trimming: 2 bases; J trimming: 7 bases; junction bases outside the gene matches: 6. Germline CDR1 and CDR2: SGDLS and YYNGEE.